The sequence of this T cell receptor (beta chain) was determined in a study of early T cells in non-severe SARS-CoV-2 infection. Study context: Sequencing targeted bulk RNA from unsorted whole blood, leaving chains unpaired. General study findings and limits: Anti-spike CD8 responses were favored in VDJdb matching, and private and CD4 specificities were missed.

As for this clonotype: Its target is unknown.

The CDR3 sequence is 15 residues long. Tagging with unique molecular identifiers was applied to individual cDNA molecules. TCRdb called the 5' RACE reads again in MiXCR, with one record for every CDR3 protein. The sample shows around 71,000 distinct CDR3 sequences, about 15% of them seen only once. The TCR was taken from an adult who was a healthcare worker with PCR-confirmed SARS-CoV-2 infection or an uninfected control (not recorded which). The sample was whole blood, taken at baseline. The chain links TRBV21-1 to TRBJ2-6. TRBV21-1 is deemed a pseudogene. The chain's CDR3 is CASSKGVSGANVLTF. CDR3 DNA sequence: TGTGCCAGCAGCAAAGGAGTCTCTGGGGCCAACGTCCTGACTTTC.